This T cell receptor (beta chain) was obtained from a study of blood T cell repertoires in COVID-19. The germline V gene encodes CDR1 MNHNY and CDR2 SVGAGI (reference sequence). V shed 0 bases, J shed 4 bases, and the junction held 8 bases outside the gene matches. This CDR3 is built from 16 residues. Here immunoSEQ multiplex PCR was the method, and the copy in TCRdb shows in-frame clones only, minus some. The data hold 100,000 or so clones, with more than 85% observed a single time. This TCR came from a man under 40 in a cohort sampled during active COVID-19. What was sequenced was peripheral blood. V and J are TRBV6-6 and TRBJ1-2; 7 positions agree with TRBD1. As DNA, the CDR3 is TGTGCCAGCAGTTACTCCCGACAGGGAAAGGCCTATGGCTACACCTTC. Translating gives CASSYSRQGKAYGYTF.